The 7 T cell receptor beta chains presented below share a single source sample, sequenced in a study of cytomegalovirus exposure and HLA in healthy donors. The PCR used 60 Vbeta and 13 Jbeta primers. Profiling relied on immunoSEQ multiplex PCR, and the TCRdb table lists in-frame clones only, not all of them. The sample shows approximately 150,000 clones, roughly 80% of them seen only once. Sequencing input: PBMCs. The origin of the receptors is a man between 40 and 49 years old in good health and CMV-seropositive.

This clone was counted many times. Compared with germline, one end of the junction differs, possibly owing to a read error. Other DNA sequences in this sample translate to the same CDR3. This sequence joins TRBV7-2 and TRBJ1-2; tentative D call: TRBD1 (6 bases). The CDR3 length is 17 residues. Germline loops: CDR1 SGHTA, CDR2 FQGNSA. The CDR3 DNA reads as TGCGCCAGCAGCCAAGATCTATTCAGGGGACACCCCTATGGCTACACCTTC. It specifies CASSQDLFRGHPYGYTF.

The CDR3 DNA sequence: TGTGCCAGCAGTTTATCGAGGGGAGGGAATGAGCAGTTCTTC. The encoded protein is CASSLSRGGNEQFF. This chain uses TRBV27 with TRBJ2-1, with 7 positions matching TRBD2. J gave up 7 bases and V 0 bases, and 3 bases lay outside the gene matches. CDR3 length: 14 amino acids. The V gene's germline CDR1 is MNHEY and CDR2 SMNVEV (reference sequence).

The chain is built from TRBV28 and TRBJ1-5, with D possibly being TRBD1 (6 bases). CDR3 size: 15 residues. Germline loops: CDR1 MDHEN, CDR2 SYDVKM. V shed 3 bases and J shed 4 bases, with 13 bases lying between them. The CDR3 coding sequence is TGTGCCAGCAGTTTTGGAGGGGGGGAGAATCAGCCCCAGCATTTT. It is translated as CASSFGGGENQPQHF.

In this sample, this clone turned up a few times. The J gene is TRBJ1-5, the V gene TRBV18; D not resolved. Germline CDR1 is KGHSH and CDR2 is LQKENI. The V end lost 2 bases, the J end lost 0 bases, and 8 bases lay between the germline ends. The CDR3 covers 15 residues. CDR3 sequence: CASSPEGPSNQPQHF. The DNA for the CDR3 is TGTGCCAGCTCACCAGAGGGCCCTAGCAATCAGCCCCAGCATTTT.

The gene calls are TRBV5-4 and TRBJ2-7; D possibly corresponds to TRBD2 (5 bases). This CDR3 has 14 amino acids. V shed 5 bases and J shed 5 bases, with 17 bases lying between them. Germline assignment: CDR1 SGHNT and CDR2 YYREEE (reference sequence). CDR3 sequence (DNA): TGTGCCAGCAGTCGGGGTGGTCTGGGAGACGAGCAGTACTTC. Amino acids: CASSRGGLGDEQYF.

The J gene is TRBJ2-7, the V gene TRBV6-5; TRBD2 agrees at 11 bases. The V gene end was trimmed by 6 bases and the J gene end by 7 bases; junction bases not matched to a gene: 11. The germline gives CDR1 MNHEY, CDR2 SVGAGI. CDR3 length equals 15 residues. The DNA of the CDR3 is TGTGCCAGCAGCCTCACTAGCGGGGGTCTAGGGGAGCAGTACTTC. Translation gives CASSLTSGGLGEQYF.

J is TRBJ1-1 and V is TRBV5-4, with D unresolved. CDR3 size: 20 residues. Germline loops: CDR1 SGHNT, CDR2 YYREEE (reference sequence). Trimming took 4 bases from V and 2 from J, leaving 30 bases between them. CDR3 region: CASSPLGVIVPSHTNTEAFF. Here the CDR3 DNA reads TGTGCCAGCAGCCCCCTGGGAGTGATTGTACCATCCCATACTAACACTGAAGCTTTCTTT. The variable domain in full, completed from reference TRBV5-4 and TRBJ1-1, reads ETGVTQSPTHLIKTRGQQVTLRCSSQSGHNTVSWYQQALGQGPQFIFQYYREEENGRGNFPPRFSGLQFPNYSSELNVNALELDDSALYLCASSPLGVIVPSHTNTEAFFGQGTRLTVV.